Given below is one TCR beta chain in context. The antigen is unknown. The data originate from a study of T cell responses to AZD1222 COVID-19 vaccine. Findings and caveats of the study: Elevations in Spike-specific TCR breadth and depth followed administration of two AZD1222 doses. After the peak T cell response, and only then, were repertoires sampled. Dominant CD4 TCR responses targeted spike regions 160-218 and 743-854.

The CDR3 is 14 amino acids. CDR1 is MNHEY, CDR2 SVGAGI, per germline. V was clipped by 7 bases and J by 7 bases; unmatched bases: 10. The protocol was immunoSEQ multiplex PCR, while the TCRdb copy is restricted to in-frame clones and leaves out a portion. The table lists some 170,000 clones, approximately 91% of them singletons. The chain recombines TRBV6-5 with TRBJ1-1, with TRBD1 identical over 9 bases. The sequencing here drew on peripheral blood, taken 28 days after the second AZD1222 dose. The clonotype originates from an adult who received the AZD1222 COVID-19 vaccine. CDR3 in DNA: TGTGCCAGCAATCCCAGGACAGGGGACATTGAAGCTTTCTTT. Its protein is CASNPRTGDIEAFF.